This is a list of T cell receptor beta chains from one sample in a study of cytomegalovirus exposure and HLA in healthy donors. Sequenced by immunoSEQ multiplex PCR; TCRdb stores in-frame clones only, minus some. The sample records 250,000 or so clones, 87% being singletons. The material sequenced was PBMCs. Every receptor here comes from a man between 18 and 35 years old in good health and CMV-seronegative. CDR3s include the opening cysteine and the closing phenylalanine or tryptophan. The D gene is left open where the match is weak. Clone sizes are given selectively: once, few, many, or a class where the clone is expanded.

D,J,V,size,DNA,CDR3
NA,TRBJ1-1,TRBV28,NA,TGTGCCAGCAGTTCCTTTCGTACTGAAGCTTTCTTT,CASSSFRTEAFF
TRBD2,TRBJ2-1,TRBV5-1,NA,TGCGCCAGCAGCCCAACCCCTAGCGGGATCCTGAATGAGCAGTTCTTC,CASSPTPSGILNEQFF
TRBD2,TRBJ2-5,TRBV5-1,NA,TGCGCCAGCAGCCCCCGGGACTATCTCCAAGAGACCCAGTACTTC,CASSPRDYLQETQYF
TRBD2,TRBJ2-7,TRBV5-1,NA,TGCGCCAGCAGCTTACGAGCGGGGTCCTCCTACGAGCAGTACTTC,CASSLRAGSSYEQYF
NA,TRBJ2-5,TRBV5-1,NA,TGCGCCAGCAGCTTTTCAGGGGTTGAGACCCAGTACTTC,CASSFSGVETQYF
NA,TRBJ1-1,TRBV7-9,once,TGTGCCAGCGTTCAGTCGGAGGTGAACACTGAAGCTTTCTTT,CASVQSEVNTEAFF
TRBD1,TRBJ1-3,TRBV4-1,NA,TGCGCCAGCAGCCTAAAACCGACAGGGGGCGAGGACACCATATATTTT,CASSLKPTGGEDTIYF
NA,TRBJ1-5,TRBV2,once,TGTGCCAGCAGTGCGGGTCCCTATAGCAATCAGCCCCAGCATTTT,CASSAGPYSNQPQHF
NA,TRBJ1-2,TRBV5-1,NA,TGCGCCAGCAGCTTGACCCTCGGACAGAACTATGGCTACACCTTC,CASSLTLGQNYGYTF
TRBD2,TRBJ2-1,TRBV2,NA,TGTGCCAGCAGGCGACTGACTAGCGGGAAGAATGAGCAGTTCTTC,CASRRLTSGKNEQFF
NA,TRBJ1-3,TRBV14,NA,TGTGCCAGCAGCGCTAGTACTTGGCCTGGAAACACCATATATTTT,CASSASTWPGNTIYF
NA,TRBJ2-7,TRBV4-3,NA,TGCGCCAGCAGCCAAGATCCCGGGATCAACTACGAGCAGTACTTC,CASSQDPGINYEQYF
NA,TRBJ2-3,TRBV9,NA,TGTGCCAGCAGCGTAGGGGGCGGTAGCACAGATACGCAGTATTTT,CASSVGGGSTDTQYF
TRBD1,TRBJ1-5,TRBV6-1,NA,TGTGCCAGCAGTAGGGACAGGGGCGATCAGCCCCAGCATTTT,CASSRDRGDQPQHF
TRBD2,TRBJ2-1,TRBV5-1,NA,TGCGCCAGCAGCGGACTAGCCGGTAATGAGCAGTTCTTC,CASSGLAGNEQFF
NA,TRBJ2-1,TRBV6-1,NA,TGTGCCAGCAGTGAACGGTACAATGAGCAGTTCTTC,CASSERYNEQFF
NA,TRBJ2-3,TRBV5-1,NA,TGCGCCAGCAGCTTGGGTGGCGGTCCCACAGATACGCAGTATTTT,CASSLGGGPTDTQYF
NA,TRBJ2-3,TRBV28,once,TGTGCCAGCAGTTTTAGCAATTCCGATACGCAGTATTTT,CASSFSNSDTQYF
TRBD1,TRBJ2-7,TRBV28,NA,TGTGCCAGCAGCTTACTAAGACAGGGGGCGTTCCTTTTTGGGTACGAGCAGTACTTC,CASSLLRQGAFLFGYEQYF
NA,TRBJ2-3,TRBV7-9,once,TGTGCCAGCAGCTCTGAGGGCAGCACAGATACGCAGTATTTT,CASSSEGSTDTQYF
NA,TRBJ2-1,TRBV19,NA,TGTGCCAGTAGTATATGGGCGGGGCCTGCGGGAAATGAGCAGTTCTTC,CASSIWAGPAGNEQFF
NA,TRBJ2-1,TRBV19,few,TGTGCCAGTAGCATCGGCAGGGGAAGGCACAATGAGCAGTTCTTC,CASSIGRGRHNEQFF
NA,TRBJ1-5,TRBV7-2,NA,TGTGCCAGCAGCTTAGCGGACAGGCCCCAGCATTTT,CASSLADRPQHF
NA,TRBJ2-7,TRBV19,NA,TGTGCCAGTAGCCGACAGTACTCCTACGAGCAGTACTTC,CASSRQYSYEQYF
TRBD2,TRBJ2-7,TRBV28,NA,TGTGCCAGCAGTTTTTCTAGCGGGGCGTACGAGCAGTACTTC,CASSFSSGAYEQYF
TRBD1,TRBJ2-6,TRBV2,once,TGTGCCAGCCCGGGACAGGGGGCGGAAGGGGCCAACGTCCTGACTTTC,CASPGQGAEGANVLTF
NA,TRBJ2-1,TRBV2,NA,TGTGCCAGCAGTGAGCCCCGGGAAGATGAATCCTACAATGAGCAGTTCTTC,CASSEPREDESYNEQFF
NA,TRBJ1-1,TRBV11-2,NA,TGTGCCAGCAGCTTCCAGGGGACAATCAACACTGAAGCTTTCTTT,CASSFQGTINTEAFF
NA,TRBJ1-1,TRBV7-9,few,TGTGCCAGCAGCTCGACAGAGCCACAAGCTTTCTTT,CASSSTEPQAFF
TRBD1,TRBJ1-5,TRBV15,NA,TGTGCCACCAAGACAGGGGGCTTAGGTCAGCCCCAGCATTTT,CATKTGGLGQPQHF
TRBD1,TRBJ1-5,TRBV19,NA,TGTGCCAGTAGGGGGACAGGGTACGGGAATCAGCCCCAGCATTTT,CASRGTGYGNQPQHF
TRBD1,TRBJ1-1,TRBV6-6,NA,TGTGCCAGCAGTTTCAGGGGGCGCTTTACCACTGAAGCTTTCTTT,CASSFRGRFTTEAFF
NA,TRBJ2-2,TRBV18,few,TGTGCCAGCTCACCCGTACAGTACTCGAACACCGGGGAGCTGTTTTTT,CASSPVQYSNTGELFF
NA,TRBJ2-7,TRBV5-1,NA,TGCGCCAGCAGCTTGTGGCGGGGAACCTACGAGCAGTACTTC,CASSLWRGTYEQYF
NA,TRBJ1-6,TRBV11-2,NA,TGTGCCAGCAGCCCGCCCGGGGGGTTTTCACCCCTCCACTTT,CASSPPGGFSPLHF